The clone carrying this TCR beta chain was detected a few times. Its specificity is unknown. The sort gate was single viable CD3+CD4+CD8-CD45RO+ cells for memory CD4+ T cells. This table comes from immunoSEQ multiplex PCR, and its TCRdb copy is limited to in-frame clones, with some not included. This sample has about 82,000 clones, with around 80% found just once. This sample was taken from a study of memory CD4+ T cells and cytomegalovirus serostatus. V lost 3 bases and J 6 bases, leaving 5 bases between the germline ends. Germline CDR1 reads SGHVS; CDR2 reads FQNEAQ. The CDR3 consists of 12 residues. Study findings and constraints: Suggested: most of the CMV-linked TCR signature lies in CD4+ memory cells.

The V and J genes are TRBV7-8 and TRBJ1-4, with no clear D. This TCR derives from an adult in good health and CMV-seronegative. The source material was memory CD4+ T cells from blood. The CDR3 bases are TGTGCCAGCAGCTTGGTAGATGAAAAACTGTTTTTT. It codes for CASSLVDEKLFF.